This TCR beta chain derives from a study of cytomegalovirus exposure and HLA in healthy donors. Whole-study context: Of the donors genotyped, a few hundred in all, 65% to 90% fell in the Caucasian-associated ancestry cluster. Findings of the study overall: For cytomegalovirus status, the classifier reportedly gave diagnoses with high specificity and sensitivity.

This CDR3 comprises 17 residues. Losses at the gene ends were 2 bases for V and 0 bases for J; bases not matched to a gene: 3. From germline, CDR1 is MDHEN and CDR2 SYDVKM. About this clone itself: Its antigen is as yet unknown.

Researchers ran the PCR with 60 Vbeta and 13 Jbeta primers. The table came from immunoSEQ multiplex PCR; TCRdb's copy has only in-frame clones and leaves some out. The sample has some 150,000 clones; approximately 84% are singletons. This TCR was sampled from a woman under 30 in good health and CMV-seronegative. V usage is TRBV28 and J usage is TRBJ2-4; 11 bases map to TRBD1. Sequenced: PBMCs. The CDR3 nucleotides read TGTGCCAGCAGTTTAATGGGACAGGGGGTAGCCAAAAACATTCAGTACTTC. Protein sequence: CASSLMGQGVAKNIQYF.